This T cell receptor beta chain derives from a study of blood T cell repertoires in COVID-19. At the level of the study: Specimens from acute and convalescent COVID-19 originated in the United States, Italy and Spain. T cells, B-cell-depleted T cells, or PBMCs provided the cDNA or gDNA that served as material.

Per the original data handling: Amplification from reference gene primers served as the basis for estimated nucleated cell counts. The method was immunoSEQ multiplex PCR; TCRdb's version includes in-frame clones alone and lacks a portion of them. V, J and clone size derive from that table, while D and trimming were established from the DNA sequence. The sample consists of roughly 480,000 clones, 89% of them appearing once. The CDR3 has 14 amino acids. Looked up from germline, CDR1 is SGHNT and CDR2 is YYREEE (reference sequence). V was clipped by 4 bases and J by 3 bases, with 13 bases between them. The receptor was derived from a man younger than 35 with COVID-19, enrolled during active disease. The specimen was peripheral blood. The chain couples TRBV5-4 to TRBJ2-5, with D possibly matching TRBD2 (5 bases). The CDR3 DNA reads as TGTGCCAGCAGCGCCCGGGAAAGAAAAGAGACCCAGTACTTC. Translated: CASSARERKETQYF.